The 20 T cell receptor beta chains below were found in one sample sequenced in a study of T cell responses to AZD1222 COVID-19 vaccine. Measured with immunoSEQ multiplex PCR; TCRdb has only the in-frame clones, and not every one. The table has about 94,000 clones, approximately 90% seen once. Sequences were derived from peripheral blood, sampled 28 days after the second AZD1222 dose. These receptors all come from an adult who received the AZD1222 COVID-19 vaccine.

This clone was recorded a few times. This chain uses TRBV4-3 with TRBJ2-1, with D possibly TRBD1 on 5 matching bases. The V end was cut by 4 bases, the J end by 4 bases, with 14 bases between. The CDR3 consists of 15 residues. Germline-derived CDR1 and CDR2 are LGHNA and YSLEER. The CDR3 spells CASSPPGLDYNEQFF. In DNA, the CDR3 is TGCGCCAGCAGCCCTCCAGGGCTGGATTACAATGAGCAGTTCTTC.

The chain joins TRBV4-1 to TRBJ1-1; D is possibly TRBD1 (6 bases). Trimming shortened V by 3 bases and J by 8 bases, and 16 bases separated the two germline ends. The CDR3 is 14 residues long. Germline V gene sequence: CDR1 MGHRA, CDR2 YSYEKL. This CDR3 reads CASSQDRGTYEAFF. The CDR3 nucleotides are TGCGCCAGCAGCCAGGACCGGGGGACATACGAAGCTTTCTTT.

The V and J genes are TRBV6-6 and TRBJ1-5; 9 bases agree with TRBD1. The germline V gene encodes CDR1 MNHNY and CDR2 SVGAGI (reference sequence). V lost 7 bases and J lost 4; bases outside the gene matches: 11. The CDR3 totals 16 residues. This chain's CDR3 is CASNQPTGTGNQPQHF. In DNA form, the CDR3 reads TGTGCCAGCAATCAGCCAACCGGGACAGGGAATCAGCCCCAGCATTTT.

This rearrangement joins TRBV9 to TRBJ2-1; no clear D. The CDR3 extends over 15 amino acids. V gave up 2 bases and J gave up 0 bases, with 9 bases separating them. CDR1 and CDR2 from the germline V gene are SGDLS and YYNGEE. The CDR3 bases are TGTGCCAGCAGCGTCGGCCATAGCTCCTACAATGAGCAGTTCTTC. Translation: CASSVGHSSYNEQFF.

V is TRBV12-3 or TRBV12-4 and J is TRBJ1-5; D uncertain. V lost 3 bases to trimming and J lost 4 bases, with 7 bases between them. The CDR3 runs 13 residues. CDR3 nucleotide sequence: TGTGCCAGCAGTTTTTCCCCGAATCAGCCCCAGCATTTT. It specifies CASSFSPNQPQHF.

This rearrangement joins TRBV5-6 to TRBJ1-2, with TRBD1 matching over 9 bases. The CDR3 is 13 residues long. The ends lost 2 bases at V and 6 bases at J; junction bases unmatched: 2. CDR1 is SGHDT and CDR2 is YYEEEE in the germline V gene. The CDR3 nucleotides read TGTGCCAGCAGCTTTGGGGACAGGGATGGCTACACCTTC. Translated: CASSFGDRDGYTF.

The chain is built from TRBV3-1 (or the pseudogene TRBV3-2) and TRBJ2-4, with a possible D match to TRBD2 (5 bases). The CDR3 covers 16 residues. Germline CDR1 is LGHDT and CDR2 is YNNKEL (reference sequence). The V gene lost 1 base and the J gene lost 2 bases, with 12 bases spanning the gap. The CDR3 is CASSQVRRGTKNIQYF. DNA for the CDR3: TGTGCCAGCAGCCAAGTTCGCAGAGGGACCAAAAACATTCAGTACTTC.

For the CDR3, the DNA is TGTGCCTGGAACGGGGGCCTTAGCAATCAGCCCCAGCATTTT. Translated: CAWNGGLSNQPQHF. The chain joins TRBV30 to TRBJ1-5; a possible D gene is TRBD1 (6 bases). Trimming stripped 4 bases from V and 0 bases from J, with 10 bases between. CDR1 and CDR2 (germline): GTSNPN, SVGIG (reference sequence). CDR3 length: 14 amino acids.

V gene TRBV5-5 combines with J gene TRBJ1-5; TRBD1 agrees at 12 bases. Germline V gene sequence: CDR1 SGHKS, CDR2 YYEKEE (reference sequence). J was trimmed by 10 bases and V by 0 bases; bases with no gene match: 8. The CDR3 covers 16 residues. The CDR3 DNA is TGTGCCAGCAGCTTGGATTCGGGACAGGGGGCCACACCCCAGCATTTT. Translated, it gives CASSLDSGQGATPQHF.

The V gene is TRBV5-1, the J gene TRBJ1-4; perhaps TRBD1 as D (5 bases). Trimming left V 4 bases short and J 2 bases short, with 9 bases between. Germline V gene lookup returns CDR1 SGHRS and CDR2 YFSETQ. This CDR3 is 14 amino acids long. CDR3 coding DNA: TGCGCCAGCAGCCCCAGGGATACTAATGAAAAACTGTTTTTT. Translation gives CASSPRDTNEKLFF.

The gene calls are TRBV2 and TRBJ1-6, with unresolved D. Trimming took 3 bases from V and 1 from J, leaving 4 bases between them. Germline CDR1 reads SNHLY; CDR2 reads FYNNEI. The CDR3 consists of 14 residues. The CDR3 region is CASSDGSYNSPLHF. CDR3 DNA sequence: TGTGCCAGCAGTGACGGATCCTATAATTCACCCCTCCACTTT.

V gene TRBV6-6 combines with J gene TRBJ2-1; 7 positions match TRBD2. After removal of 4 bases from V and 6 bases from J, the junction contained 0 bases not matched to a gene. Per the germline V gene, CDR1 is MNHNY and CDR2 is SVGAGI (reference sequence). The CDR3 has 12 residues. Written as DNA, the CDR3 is TGTGCCAGCAGTTGGACTAGCAATGAGCAGTTCTTC. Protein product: CASSWTSNEQFF.

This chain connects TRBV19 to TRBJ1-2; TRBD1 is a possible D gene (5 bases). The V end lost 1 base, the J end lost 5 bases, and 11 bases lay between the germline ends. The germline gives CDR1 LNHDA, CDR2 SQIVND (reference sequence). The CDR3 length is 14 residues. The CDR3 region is CASSIARDVYGYTF. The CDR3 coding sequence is TGTGCCAGTAGTATAGCCCGGGACGTGTATGGCTACACCTTC.

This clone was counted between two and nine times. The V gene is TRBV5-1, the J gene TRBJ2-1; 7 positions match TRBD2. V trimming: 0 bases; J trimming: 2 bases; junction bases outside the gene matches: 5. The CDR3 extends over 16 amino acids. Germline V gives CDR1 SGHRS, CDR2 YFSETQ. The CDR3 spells CASSLAPGLTYNEQFF. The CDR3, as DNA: TGCGCCAGCAGCTTGGCCCCGGGACTAACCTACAATGAGCAGTTCTTC.

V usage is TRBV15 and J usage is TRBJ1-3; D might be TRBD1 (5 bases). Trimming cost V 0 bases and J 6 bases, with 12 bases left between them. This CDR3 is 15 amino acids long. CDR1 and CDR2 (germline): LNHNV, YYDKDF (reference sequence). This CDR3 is CATSRDPGGENTIYF. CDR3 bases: TGTGCCACCAGCAGAGATCCGGGAGGGGAAAACACCATATATTTT.

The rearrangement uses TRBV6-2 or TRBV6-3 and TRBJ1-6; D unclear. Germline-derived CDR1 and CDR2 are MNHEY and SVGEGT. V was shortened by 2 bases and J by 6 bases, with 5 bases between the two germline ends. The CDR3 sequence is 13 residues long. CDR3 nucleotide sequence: TGTGCCAGCAGTTACACGGGTAATTCACCCCTCCACTTT. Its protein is CASSYTGNSPLHF.

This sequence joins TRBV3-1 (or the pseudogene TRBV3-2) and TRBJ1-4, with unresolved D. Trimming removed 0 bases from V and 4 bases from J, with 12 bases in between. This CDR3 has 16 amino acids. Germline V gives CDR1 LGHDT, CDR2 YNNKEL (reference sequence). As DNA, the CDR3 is TGTGCCAGCAGCCAAGAAATCAGGCAGGTTAATGAAAAACTGTTTTTT. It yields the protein CASSQEIRQVNEKLFF.

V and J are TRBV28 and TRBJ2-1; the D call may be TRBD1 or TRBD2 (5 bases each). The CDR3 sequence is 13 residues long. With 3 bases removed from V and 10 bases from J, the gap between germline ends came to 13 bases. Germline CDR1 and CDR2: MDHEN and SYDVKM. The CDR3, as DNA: TGTGCCAGCAGTTTCCCGGGACCATGGGAGCAGTTCTTC. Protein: CASSFPGPWEQFF.

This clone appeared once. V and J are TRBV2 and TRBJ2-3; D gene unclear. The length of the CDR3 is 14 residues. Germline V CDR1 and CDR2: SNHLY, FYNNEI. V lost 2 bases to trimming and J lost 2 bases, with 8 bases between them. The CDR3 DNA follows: TGTGCCAGCAGTGAATCCCCTCACACAGATACGCAGTATTTT. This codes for CASSESPHTDTQYF.

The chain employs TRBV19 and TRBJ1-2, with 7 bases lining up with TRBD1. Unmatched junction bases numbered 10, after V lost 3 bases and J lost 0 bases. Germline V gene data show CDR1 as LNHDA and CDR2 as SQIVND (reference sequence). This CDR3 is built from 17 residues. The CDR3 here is CASSIGFRQGPNYGYTF. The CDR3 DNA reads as TGTGCCAGTAGTATTGGATTTCGACAGGGTCCTAACTATGGCTACACCTTC.